This T cell receptor beta chain derives from a study of identical twins. Broader study findings: Zero-insertion analyses might be partly confounded by invariant T cells like MAIT and iNKT.

Template switching introduced a universal primer site, and the cDNA bore unique molecular identifiers. TCRdb re-called the 5' RACE reads through MiXCR, storing one row per CDR3 protein. Among approximately 600,000 distinct CDR3 sequences listed, over 8.5% were seen once. Every sampled donor was Caucasian and healthy. The CDR3 is made up of 15 amino acids. CDR1 and CDR2 from the germline V gene are LNHDA and SQIVND (reference sequence). With 6 bases clipped from V and 8 bases from J, the junction kept 8 bases outside the gene matches. Notes on this clonotype: Its specificity is not known.

Another study also made use of these data, one on yellow fever vaccine responses in identical twins.

Sequencing was performed on PBMCs. This sequence joins TRBV19 and TRBJ2-1; 12 bases agree with TRBD1. The clonotype originates from a woman aged 18-35 years in good health. DNA of the CDR3: TGTGCCAGTAGAATCGGGGACAGGGGGCTCGATGAGCAGTTCTTC. It translates to CASRIGDRGLDEQFF.